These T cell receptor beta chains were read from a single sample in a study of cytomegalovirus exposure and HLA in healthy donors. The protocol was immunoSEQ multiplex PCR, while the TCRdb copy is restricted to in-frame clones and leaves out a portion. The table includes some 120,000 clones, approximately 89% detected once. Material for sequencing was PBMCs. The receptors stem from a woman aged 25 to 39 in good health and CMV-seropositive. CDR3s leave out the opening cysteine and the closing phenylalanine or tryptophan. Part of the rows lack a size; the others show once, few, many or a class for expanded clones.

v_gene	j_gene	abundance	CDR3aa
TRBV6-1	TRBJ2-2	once	ASSETGSITGELF
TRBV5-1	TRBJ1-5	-	ASSPSSRQGENQPQH
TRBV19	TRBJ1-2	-	ASSIQDLGGYT
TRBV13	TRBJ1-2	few	ASSPRGQGLANYGYT
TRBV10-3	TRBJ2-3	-	ATRDFITDTQY
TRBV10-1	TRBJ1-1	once	ASSEVGLTEAF
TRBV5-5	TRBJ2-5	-	ASSLAGTGETQY
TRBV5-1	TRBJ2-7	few	ASSLLSPADEQY
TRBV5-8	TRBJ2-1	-	ASSFLGGGRLLRNEQF
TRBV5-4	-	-	ASSPGISYEQY